This T cell receptor beta chain stems from a study of regulatory T cells in long-lasting Graves disease. The time point denotes: newly diagnosed GD, antithyroid drugs for less than 3 months. From PBMCs, RNA was extracted and then used to make the TCR library. The CDR3 has 17 residues. Trimming stripped 6 bases from V and 4 bases from J, with 22 bases between. The germline gives CDR1 MNHGY, CDR2 SAAAGT. Building of the TCR beta libraries involved iRepertoire HTBI primers and Arm-PCR of CDR3 regions. TCRdb ran MiXCR on the multiplex PCR reads and lists one entry per CDR3 protein. The table shows some 320,000 distinct CDR3 sequences, with over 15% occurring only once. This clonotype has ten or more counts.

This receptor was identified in a female donor with Graves disease. The V gene is TRBV6-8, the J gene TRBJ2-1; tentative D call: TRBD1 (5 bases). Sequenced material: peripheral blood mononuclear cells (PBMCs), taken at new diagnosis, from a patient treated with antithyroid drugs. Written as DNA, the CDR3 is TGTGCCAGCAGCCAAGTGGGGCTGGCCCCCGGTTACAATGAGCAGTTCTTC. It codes for CASSQVGLAPGYNEQFF.